A single sample gave rise to the 10 T cell receptor beta chains below, sequenced in a study of T-cell memory formation after mild COVID-19. TCRdb passed the 5' RACE reads through MiXCR, listing each CDR3 protein once. The data contain more than 250,000 distinct CDR3 sequences, about a sixth of them singletons. The specimen was PBMCs or a T cell subset sorted from them (not recorded which). The receptor set was obtained from a young man who had mild COVID-19 (a few samples of this study predate the infection). Cell type and time point are not known.

This clonotype has a handful of counts. The chain couples TRBV12-3 or TRBV12-4 to TRBJ1-5, with 7 bases that match TRBD1. This CDR3 has 12 amino acids. J gave up 11 bases and V 4 bases, and 5 bases lay outside the gene matches. The CDR3 loop reads CASSSPTGTQHF. The CDR3 DNA reads TGTGCCAGCAGTTCCCCGACAGGGACCCAGCATTTT.

V usage is TRBV15 and J usage is TRBJ2-7, with D possibly TRBD1 on 5 matching bases. CDR3 length: 12 amino acids. Germline CDR1 is LNHNV and CDR2 is YYDKDF (reference sequence). Between the trimmed V and J ends, which lost 5 bases and 3 bases, there was a span of 8 bases. The CDR3 nucleotides read TGTGCCACCAGCCCAACAGGCTACGAGCAGTACGTC. This codes for CATSPTGYEQYV.

This rearrangement joins TRBV11-2 to TRBJ2-4; no reliable D call. The CDR3 length is 14 residues. The V end was cut by 0 bases, the J end by 15 bases, with 18 bases between. Germline V gives CDR1 SGHAT, CDR2 FQNNGV. CDR3 loop: CASSLDPFEGLPYF. CDR3 sequence (DNA): TGTGCCAGCAGCTTAGATCCCTTTGAAGGGTTGCCGTACTTC.

This clonotype appeared a few times. The genes are TRBV6-5 and TRBJ2-7, with D unresolved. The CDR3 has 15 residues. Trimming removed 6 bases from V and 3 bases from J, with 18 bases in between. Germline V gene sequence: CDR1 MNHEY, CDR2 SVGAGI. CDR3 sequence: CASSVGQANLYEQYV. The CDR3 DNA sequence: TGTGCCAGCAGCGTAGGCCAAGCTAACCTCTACGAGCAGTACGTC.

This sequence joins TRBV12-3 or TRBV12-4 and TRBJ2-1; D might be TRBD1 (6 bases). This CDR3 is built from 14 residues. The germline V and J ends were trimmed by 6 bases and 4 bases, with 13 bases remaining between them. The CDR3 nucleotides are TGTGCCAGCAGGCCTGGGACAAATTACAATGAGCAGTTCTTC. This sequence encodes CASRPGTNYNEQFF.

The V call is TRBV6-5, the J call TRBJ2-7, with D perhaps TRBD1 (6 bases). The V and J ends lost 4 bases and 7 bases respectively, with 23 bases between them. This CDR3 spans 16 amino acids. Germline V lookup: CDR1 MNHEY, CDR2 SVGAGI. Written as DNA, the CDR3 is TGTGCCAGCAGTTGGCGCCCAGGGGTACTTACGAGGGAGCAGTACTTC. Protein product: CASSWRPGVLTREQYF.

J is TRBJ2-2 and V is TRBV7-6; TRBD2 agrees at 11 bases. This CDR3 is built from 17 residues. CDR1 is SGHVS, CDR2 FNYEAQ, per germline. V lost 7 bases to trimming and J lost 3 bases; unmatched junction nucleotides: 10. CDR3 sequence: CASTVLGLADYTGELFF. Written as DNA, the CDR3 is TGTGCCAGCACCGTCCTGGGACTAGCGGACTACACCGGGGAGCTGTTTTTT.

V and J are TRBV5-1 and TRBJ2-3; perhaps TRBD2 as D (5 bases). Germline V gives CDR1 SGHRS, CDR2 YFSETQ. CDR3 length equals 16 residues. V dropped 0 bases and J dropped 8 bases, with 19 bases sitting between them. CDR3 DNA: TGCGCCAGCAGCTTGGCGCGAGGCCTCGCTCGGGGTACGCAGTATTTT. It yields the protein CASSLARGLARGTQYF.

CDR3 DNA sequence: TGCGCCAGCAGCCCAAGACAGACAGAGAACACTGAAGCTTTCTTT. Protein product: CASSPRQTENTEAFF. This chain links TRBV4-1 with TRBJ1-1, with a possible D match to TRBD1 (5 bases). The V end lost 4 bases, the J end lost 1 base, and 13 bases lay between the germline ends. The CDR3 totals 15 residues. Germline V gene data show CDR1 as MGHRA and CDR2 as YSYEKL.

This clonotype occurred once. This sequence joins TRBV18 and TRBJ1-1, with 8 bases identical to TRBD1. Germline V gene lookup returns CDR1 KGHSH and CDR2 LQKENI. The CDR3 runs to 15 residues. J lost 1 base, V lost 1 base, and 2 bases had no gene match. The CDR3 DNA follows: TGTGCCAGCTCACCACGTGGACAGGGGAACACTGAAGCTTTCTTT. Its translation: CASSPRGQGNTEAFF.